These 10 T cell receptor beta chains came from one sample sequenced in a study of cytomegalovirus exposure and HLA in healthy donors. 13 Jbeta primers and 60 Vbeta primers were used for the PCR. The repertoire was sequenced with immunoSEQ multiplex PCR; TCRdb's copy has only in-frame clones and lacks some. Of about 160,000 clones detected, 78% appear once; the ten largest clones hold 1.1% to 1.5%. Sequenced: PBMCs. These receptors were taken from a male donor in good health and CMV-seronegative.

This chain uses TRBV19 with TRBJ1-1; 8 bases fit TRBD1. CDR1 and CDR2 (germline): LNHDA, SQIVND (reference sequence). The CDR3 is 14 amino acids. The J segment lost 4 bases and the V segment lost 7 bases, leaving 8 bases of the junction unmatched. The CDR3 sequence: CASTLDRGGTEAFF. The CDR3 DNA follows: TGTGCCAGTACCCTCGACAGGGGTGGCACTGAAGCTTTCTTT.

This clone was found once. The chain recombines TRBV21-1 with TRBJ1-5; whether TRBD1, the table's D call, matches the DNA was not checked. TRBV21-1 is a listed pseudogene. The length of the CDR3 is 15 residues. The DNA for the CDR3 is TGTGCCAGCATCCAGGCAGAATATAGCAATCAGCCCCAGCATTTT. Translated, it gives CASIQAEYSNQPQHF.

This rearrangement joins TRBV9 to TRBJ2-3, with 8 bases lining up with TRBD1. Germline CDR1 reads SGDLS; CDR2 reads YYNGEE. CDR3 length equals 16 residues. With V trimmed by 4 bases and J by 10 bases, 17 bases remained unmatched. As DNA, the CDR3 is TGTGCCAGCAGCCCCCACATGGGACAGGTAGATGATCCGCAGTATTTT. This encodes CASSPHMGQVDDPQYF.

The chain recombines TRBV29-1 with TRBJ2-6; D may be TRBD2 (6 bases). Per the germline V gene, CDR1 is SQVTM and CDR2 is ANQGSEA. V was cut by 1 base and J by 2 bases, with 9 bases left in between. This CDR3 is built from 15 residues. CDR3 coding DNA: TGCAGCGTTGAAGGCCCGGGAGCTGGGGCCAACGTCCTGACTTTC. Its protein product is CSVEGPGAGANVLTF. The full variable domain, completed using reference TRBV29-1 and TRBJ2-6, is SAVISQKPSRDICQRGTSLTIQCQVDSQVTMMFWYRQQPGQSLTLIATANQGSEATYESGFVIDKFPISRPNLTFSTLTVSNMSPEDSSIYLCSVEGPGAGANVLTFGAGSRLTVL.

The chain links TRBV5-1 to TRBJ2-1, with 15 nucleotides matching TRBD2. The CDR3 extends over 15 amino acids. With 5 bases clipped from V and 8 bases from J, the junction kept 5 bases outside the gene matches. CDR1 and CDR2 from the germline V gene are SGHRS and YFSETQ. The DNA for the CDR3 is TGCGCCAGCAGACAGGGACTAGCGGGAGGAGATGAGCAGTTCTTC. This encodes CASRQGLAGGDEQFF.

Concerning this clone: The junction and the germline gene differ at one end; a read error may be behind it. The rearrangement links TRBV7-7 to TRBJ2-3, with 10 bases aligning to TRBD1. This CDR3 has 15 residues. Germline V gene sequence: CDR1 SSHAT, CDR2 FNYEAQ (reference sequence). Here the CDR3 DNA reads TGTGCTAGCAGTACGGGGACAGGGGGCACAGATACGCAGTATTTT. Amino acid sequence: CASSTGTGGTDTQYF.

V is TRBV4-2 and J is TRBJ2-3; 11 bases line up with TRBD2. From germline, CDR1 is LGHNA and CDR2 YNFKEQ. The ends lost 0 bases at V and 11 bases at J; junction bases unmatched: 4. The CDR3 is made up of 14 amino acids. The DNA for the CDR3 is TGTGCCAGCAGCCAAGAGGGAGGACTAGCGGGGCAGTATTTT. Translated: CASSQEGGLAGQYF.

The table lists this clone with a few counts. The J gene is TRBJ2-5, the V gene TRBV30; a weak D match, TRBD2 (5 bases). The CDR3 is 11 residues long. V gave up 3 bases and J gave up 3 bases, with 5 bases separating them. Germline values: CDR1 GTSNPN, CDR2 SVGIG (reference sequence). CDR3 in amino acids: CAWRTKETQYF. CDR3 sequence (DNA): TGTGCCTGGAGGACTAAAGAGACCCAGTACTTC.

V and J are TRBV10-1 and TRBJ1-5; 7 positions match TRBD1. Trimming removed 3 bases from V and 4 bases from J; junction bases left unmatched: 6. Germline V gives CDR1 WNHNN, CDR2 SYGVQD (reference sequence). The CDR3 has 15 amino acids. Here the CDR3 DNA reads TGCGCCAGCAGTGATATAGGGGGCCGGAATCAGCCCCAGCATTTT. Its protein is CASSDIGGRNQPQHF.

The table lists this clone with a count of one. The rearrangement links TRBV7-3 to TRBJ2-2, with 7 bases lining up with TRBD1. The CDR3 consists of 15 residues. Trimming removed 1 base from V and 4 bases from J; junction bases left unmatched: 3. CDR1 and CDR2 (germline): SGHTA, FQGTGA. This CDR3 is CASSLNPGGTGELFF. CDR3 DNA: TGTGCCAGCAGCTTAAACCCAGGGGGCACCGGGGAGCTGTTTTTT.